This entry lists 16 T cell receptor beta chains sequenced from one sample in a study of blood T cell repertoires in COVID-19. This table comes from immunoSEQ multiplex PCR, and its TCRdb copy is limited to in-frame clones, with some not included. The sample yields 70,000 or so clones, approximately 86% seen once. Sequencing was carried out using peripheral blood. These receptor sequences come from a man in his 70s with active COVID-19.

V is TRBV30 and J is TRBJ1-5, with D possibly matching TRBD1 (6 bases). Trimming removed 3 bases at V and 7 bases at J, with 22 bases between. Germline-derived CDR1 and CDR2 are GTSNPN and SVGIG (reference sequence). This CDR3 is 16 amino acids long. CDR3 in DNA: TGTGCCTGGAGGCGTAATGGGGGGGGCGCGAGACAGCCCCAGCATTTT. Translated: CAWRRNGGGARQPQHF.

The sample holds one count of this clone. The V call is TRBV29-1, the J call TRBJ2-1, with 13 bases fitting TRBD2. Trimming took 6 bases from V and 9 from J; bases not matched to a gene: 11. This CDR3 spans 15 amino acids. Germline V gene data show CDR1 as SQVTM and CDR2 as ANQGSEA. CDR3 nucleotide sequence: TGCAGCGTCGCCGGAGGACTAGCGGGAGTTTCTGAGCAGTTCTTC. This encodes CSVAGGLAGVSEQFF.

Note on this clone: Germline is not matched at one junction end, which may reflect a read error. V is TRBV27 and J is TRBJ2-2, with TRBD2 identical over 7 bases. CDR3 length: 12 amino acids. Looked up from germline, CDR1 is MNHEY and CDR2 is SMNVEV (reference sequence). In nucleotides, the CDR3 is TGTGCCAGCAGCCCTAGTTGGGGGGGGCTGTTTTTT. Protein product: CASSPSWGGLFF.

This clone was counted a single time. The chain is built from TRBV4-2 and TRBJ2-6; D gene ambiguous. Germline V gene lookup returns CDR1 LGHNA and CDR2 YNFKEQ. The CDR3 runs 16 residues. The germline V and J ends were trimmed by 0 bases and 2 bases, with 8 bases remaining between them. The CDR3 nucleotides are TGTGCCAGCAGCCAAGATTGGCAGACTGGGGCCAACGTCCTGACTTTC. Encoded protein: CASSQDWQTGANVLTF.

The chain employs TRBV11-2 and TRBJ2-3; 9 nucleotides agree with TRBD2. The J segment lost 14 bases and the V segment lost 8 bases, leaving 20 bases of the junction unmatched. Germline values: CDR1 SGHAT, CDR2 FQNNGV. The CDR3 extends over 15 amino acids. CDR3 protein: CASSPEGSGTSLLYF. The CDR3 DNA reads TGTGCCAGCTCCCCCGAGGGGTCCGGGACTAGCCTGTTGTATTTT.

This clone turned up a few times. The chain employs TRBV6-1 and TRBJ1-1, with unresolved D. With 0 bases removed from V and 4 bases from J, the gap between germline ends came to 6 bases. The CDR3 totals 13 residues. Germline V gene lookup returns CDR1 MNHNS and CDR2 SASEGT. The chain's CDR3 is CASSEARGTEAFF. For the CDR3, the DNA is TGTGCCAGCAGTGAAGCCCGGGGCACTGAAGCTTTCTTT.

This clone was counted only a few times. V gene TRBV6-2 or TRBV6-3 combines with J gene TRBJ2-7, with D possibly TRBD2 on 5 matching bases. Between the trimmed V and J ends, which lost 3 bases and 2 bases, there was a span of 14 bases. This CDR3 comprises 15 residues. Germline lookup yields CDR1 MNHEY and CDR2 SVGEGT. The CDR3 DNA is TGTGCCAGCAGTTATGCCGCGGGTTCCCCCTACGAGCAGTACTTC. This codes for CASSYAAGSPYEQYF.

V gene TRBV9 combines with J gene TRBJ2-1; TRBD2 matches at 11 bases. The CDR3 is 18 residues long. Germline CDR1 and CDR2: SGDLS and YYNGEE. J gave up 4 bases and V 0 bases, and 9 bases lay outside the gene matches. CDR3 DNA: TGTGCCAGCAGCGTAGTAGCGGGAGGGTCGGGGAGGTACAATGAGCAGTTCTTC. Encoded protein: CASSVVAGGSGRYNEQFF.

The chain uses TRBV7-2 and TRBJ1-3, with a weak D call TRBD1 (5 bases). Germline CDR1 is SGHTA and CDR2 is FQGNSA. The CDR3 runs 15 residues. Between the trimmed V and J ends, which lost 5 bases and 3 bases, there was a span of 14 bases. The CDR3 reads CASSPTGGVGNTIYF. In DNA, the CDR3 is TGTGCCAGCAGCCCCACCGGGGGAGTTGGAAACACCATATATTTT.

The genes are TRBV28 and TRBJ2-5; 7 bases match TRBD2. The CDR3 is made up of 14 amino acids. After removal of 2 bases from V and 5 bases from J, the junction contained 5 bases not matched to a gene. The germline gives CDR1 MDHEN, CDR2 SYDVKM. CDR3 DNA sequence: TGTGCCAGCAGTTTAGCAGGGCGGGAGGAGACCCAGTACTTC. Protein product: CASSLAGREETQYF.

This clone was picked up one time. The V call is TRBV4-1, the J call TRBJ2-3; no clear D. The CDR3 has 17 residues. The V end lost 0 bases, the J end lost 4 bases, and 17 bases lay between the germline ends. Germline V CDR1 and CDR2: MGHRA, YSYEKL. CDR3 in DNA: TGCGCCAGCAGCCAAGATGTCGCGCGGTGGGTCGCAGATACGCAGTATTTT. It is translated as CASSQDVARWVADTQYF.

The V call is TRBV6-5, the J call TRBJ2-2; 7 bases fit TRBD1. Germline loops: CDR1 MNHEY, CDR2 SVGAGI. V dropped 6 bases and J dropped 1; count of bases not matched to a gene: 5. CDR3 length: 15 residues. CDR3 in DNA: TGTGCCAGCAGACGGGACAGACAGAACACCGGGGAGCTGTTTTTT. As protein: CASRRDRQNTGELFF.

The chain recombines TRBV5-1 with TRBJ2-3; 9 bases are shared with TRBD1. The length of the CDR3 is 15 residues. Germline-derived CDR1 and CDR2 are SGHRS and YFSETQ. V lost 3 bases and J lost 4; bases outside the gene matches: 6. CDR3 residues: CASSWGGQGADTQYF. The CDR3 bases are TGCGCCAGCAGCTGGGGGGGACAGGGAGCAGATACGCAGTATTTT.

The CDR3 DNA is TGTGCCAGCAGCCCCCCAAAGGCGGTTAGCGGGGGCTACGAGCAGTACTTC. It is translated as CASSPPKAVSGGYEQYF. The gene calls are TRBV9 and TRBJ2-7; TRBD2 agrees at 9 bases. This CDR3 contains 17 residues. The junction had 14 bases not matched to a gene; V was cut back by 4 bases and J by 3 bases. Germline CDR1 and CDR2: SGDLS and YYNGEE. Full variable domain (remainder filled in from reference TRBV9 and TRBJ2-7): DSGVTQTPKHLITATGQRVTLRCSPRSGDLSVYWYQQSLDQGLQFLIQYYNGEERAKGNILERFSAQQFPDLHSELNLSSLELGDSALYFCASSPPKAVSGGYEQYFGPGTRLTVT.

V gene TRBV5-6 combines with J gene TRBJ2-3; 11 nucleotides line up with TRBD2. Germline V CDR1 and CDR2: SGHDT, YYEEEE. This CDR3 has 17 residues. With V trimmed by 3 bases and J by 2 bases, 8 bases remained unmatched. The CDR3 coding sequence is TGTGCCAGCAGCTGGGGGCGACTAGCGGGAACCACAGATACGCAGTATTTT. Its translation is CASSWGRLAGTTDTQYF.

This clone was counted a single time. This sequence joins TRBV5-4 and TRBJ1-1, with TRBD1 identical over 9 bases. Per the germline V gene, CDR1 is SGHNT and CDR2 is YYREEE (reference sequence). The CDR3 has 14 residues. The V and J ends lost 4 bases and 5 bases, in that order; junction bases with no gene match: 6. CDR3 protein: CASSPGQGRTEAFF. CDR3 nucleotide sequence: TGTGCCAGCAGCCCCGGACAGGGGAGGACTGAAGCTTTCTTT. Based on the CDR3 plus reference TRBV5-4 and TRBJ1-1, the full variable domain is ETGVTQSPTHLIKTRGQQVTLRCSSQSGHNTVSWYQQALGQGPQFIFQYYREEENGRGNFPPRFSGLQFPNYSSELNVNALELDDSALYLCASSPGQGRTEAFFGQGTRLTVV.